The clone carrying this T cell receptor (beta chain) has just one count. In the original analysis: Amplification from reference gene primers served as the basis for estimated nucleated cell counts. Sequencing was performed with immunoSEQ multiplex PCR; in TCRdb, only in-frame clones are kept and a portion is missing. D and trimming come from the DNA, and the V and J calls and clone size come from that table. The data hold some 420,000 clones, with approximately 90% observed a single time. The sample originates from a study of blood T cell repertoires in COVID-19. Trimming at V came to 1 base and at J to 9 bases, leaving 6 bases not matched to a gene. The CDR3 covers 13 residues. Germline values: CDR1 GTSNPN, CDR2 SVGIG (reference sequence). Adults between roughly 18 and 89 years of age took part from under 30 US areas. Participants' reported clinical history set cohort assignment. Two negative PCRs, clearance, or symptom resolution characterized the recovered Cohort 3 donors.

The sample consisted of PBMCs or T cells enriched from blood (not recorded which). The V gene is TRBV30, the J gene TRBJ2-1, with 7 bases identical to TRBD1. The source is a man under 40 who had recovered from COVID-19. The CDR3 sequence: CAWSEQGMGEQFF. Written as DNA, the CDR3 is TGTGCCTGGAGTGAACAGGGGATGGGTGAGCAGTTCTTC.